The entry that follows covers one T cell receptor (beta chain) sequence. As handled by the study authors: Amplification of reference gene primers was used by the study to estimate nucleated cell counts. Assay: immunoSEQ multiplex PCR; the TCRdb copy retains only in-frame clones and omits some. V, J and clone size derive from that table, while D and trimming were established from the DNA sequence. The data show 350,000 or so clones, with over 70% seen just once and under 3% held by the top ten. This sample is drawn from a study of blood T cell repertoires in COVID-19. Study-level background: Researchers got acute and convalescent COVID-19 samples from the United States, Italy and Spain. T cells, B-cell-depleted T cells, or PBMCs supplied cDNA or gDNA.

The CDR3 sequence is 13 residues long. The germline gives CDR1 SNHLY, CDR2 FYNNEI. With 9 bases clipped from V and 5 bases from J, the junction kept 8 bases outside the gene matches. This sequence joins TRBV2 and TRBJ1-1, with TRBD1 identical over 8 bases. The receptor's source is a man aged 25 to 40 with active or convalescent COVID-19. The source material was peripheral blood. The CDR3 sequence is CARRQGRGTEAFF. The CDR3 nucleotides are TGTGCCAGAAGACAGGGGCGGGGGACTGAAGCTTTCTTT. Based on the CDR3 plus reference TRBV2 and TRBJ1-1, the full variable domain is EPEVTQTPSHQVTQMGQEVILRCVPISNHLYFYWYRQILGQKVEFLVSFYNNEISEKSEIFDDQFSVERPDGSNFTLKIRSTKLEDSAMYFCARRQGRGTEAFFGQGTRLTVV.